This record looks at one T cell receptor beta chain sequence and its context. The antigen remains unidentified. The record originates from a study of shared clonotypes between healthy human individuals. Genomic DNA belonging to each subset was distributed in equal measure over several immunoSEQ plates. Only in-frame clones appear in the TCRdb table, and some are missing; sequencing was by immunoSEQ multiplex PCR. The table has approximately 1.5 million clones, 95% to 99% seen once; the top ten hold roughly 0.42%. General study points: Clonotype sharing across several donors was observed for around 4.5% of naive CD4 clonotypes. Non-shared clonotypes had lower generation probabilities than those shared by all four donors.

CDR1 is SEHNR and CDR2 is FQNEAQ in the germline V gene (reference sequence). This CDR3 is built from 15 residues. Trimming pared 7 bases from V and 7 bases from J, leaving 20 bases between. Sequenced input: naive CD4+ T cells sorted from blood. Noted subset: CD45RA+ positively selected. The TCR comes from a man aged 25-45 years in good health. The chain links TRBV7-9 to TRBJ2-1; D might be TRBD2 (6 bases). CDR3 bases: TGTGCCAGCACTAACCTCGGACTAACGGGGAATGAGCAGTTCTTC. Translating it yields CASTNLGLTGNEQFF.